The T cell receptor beta chain under discussion was sequenced for a study of beta chain features in type 1 diabetes. Study conclusions and caveats: Patients' naive, central memory and regulatory TCRB repertoires appeared more alike than those of healthy donors. Whether HLA type influences TCRB rearrangement remained unresolved here.

Germline V CDR1 and CDR2: SGHTA, FQGNSA. The CDR3 is 15 residues long. Deletions cut 5 bases from V and 9 bases from J, with 20 bases between. Turning to this clone: The antigen is undetermined.

Of the isolated RNA, all was reverse transcribed, and so the sequenced material was expressed TCRB transcripts. Generated by immunoSEQ multiplex PCR, the TCRdb table keeps only in-frame clones and is missing some. The sample records hundreds of thousands of clones, about 16% being singletons. The sequencing input was naive CD4+ T cells from blood. This TCR came from a man aged 18 to 30 in good health. This chain joins TRBV7-2 and TRBJ2-4, with a tentative D call TRBD2 (7 bases). The CDR3 spells CASSIPGTKGGIQYF. The CDR3 DNA reads as TGTGCCAGCAGCATCCCCGGGACTAAGGGGGGCATTCAGTACTTC.